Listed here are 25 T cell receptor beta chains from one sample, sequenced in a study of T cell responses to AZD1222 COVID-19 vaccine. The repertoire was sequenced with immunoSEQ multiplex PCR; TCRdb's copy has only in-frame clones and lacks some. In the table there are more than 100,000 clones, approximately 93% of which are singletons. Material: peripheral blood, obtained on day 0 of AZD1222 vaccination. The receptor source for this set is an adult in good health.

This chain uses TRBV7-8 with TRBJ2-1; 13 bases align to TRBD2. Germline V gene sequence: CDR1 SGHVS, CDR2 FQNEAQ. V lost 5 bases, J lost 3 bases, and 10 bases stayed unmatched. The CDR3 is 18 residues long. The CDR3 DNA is TGTGCCAGCAGCAAGGGACTAGCGGGGACTCACAGCTACAATGAGCAGTTCTTC. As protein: CASSKGLAGTHSYNEQFF.

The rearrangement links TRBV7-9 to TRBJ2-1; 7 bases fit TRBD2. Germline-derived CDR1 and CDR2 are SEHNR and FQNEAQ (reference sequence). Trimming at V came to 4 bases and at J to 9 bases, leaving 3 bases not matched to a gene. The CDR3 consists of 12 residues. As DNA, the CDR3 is TGTGCCAGCAGCTCCCCGGGGGGTGAGCAGTTCTTC. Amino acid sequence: CASSSPGGEQFF.

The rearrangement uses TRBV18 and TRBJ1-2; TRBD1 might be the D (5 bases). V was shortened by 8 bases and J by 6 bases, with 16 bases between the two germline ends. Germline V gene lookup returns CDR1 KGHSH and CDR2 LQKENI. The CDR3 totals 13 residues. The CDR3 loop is CASRTTASHGYTF. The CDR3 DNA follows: TGTGCCAGCCGGACGACAGCCTCCCATGGCTACACCTTC.

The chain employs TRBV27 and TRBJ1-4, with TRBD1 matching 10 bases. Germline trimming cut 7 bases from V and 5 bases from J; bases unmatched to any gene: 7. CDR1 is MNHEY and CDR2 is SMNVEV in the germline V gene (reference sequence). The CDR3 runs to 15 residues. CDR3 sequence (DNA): TGTGCCAGCATGAGACAGGGGGCGCGGAATGAAAAACTGTTTTTT. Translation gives CASMRQGARNEKLFF.

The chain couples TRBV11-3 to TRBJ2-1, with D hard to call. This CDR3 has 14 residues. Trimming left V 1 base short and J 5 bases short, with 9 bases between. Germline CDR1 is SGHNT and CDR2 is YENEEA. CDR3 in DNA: TGTGCCAGCAGCTTAGGGGTTCTTGACAATGAGCAGTTCTTC. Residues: CASSLGVLDNEQFF.

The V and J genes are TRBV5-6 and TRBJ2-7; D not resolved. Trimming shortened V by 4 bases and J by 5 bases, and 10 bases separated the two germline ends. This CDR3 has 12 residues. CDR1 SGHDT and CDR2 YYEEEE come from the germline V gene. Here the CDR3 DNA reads TGTGCCAGCAGCCTTAACGGTAACGAGCAGTACTTC. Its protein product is CASSLNGNEQYF.

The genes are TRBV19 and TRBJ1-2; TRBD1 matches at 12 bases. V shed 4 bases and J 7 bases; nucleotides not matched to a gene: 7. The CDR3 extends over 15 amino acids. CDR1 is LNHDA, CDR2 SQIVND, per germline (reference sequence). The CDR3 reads CASSTPWGQGAGYTF. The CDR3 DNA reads TGTGCCAGTAGTACACCTTGGGGACAGGGGGCTGGCTACACCTTC.

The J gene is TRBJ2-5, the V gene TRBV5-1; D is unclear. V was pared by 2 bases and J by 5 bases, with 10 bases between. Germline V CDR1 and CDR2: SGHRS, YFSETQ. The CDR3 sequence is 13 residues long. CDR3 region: CASSLASRETQYF. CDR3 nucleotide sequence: TGCGCCAGCAGCTTAGCCTCGCGGGAGACCCAGTACTTC.

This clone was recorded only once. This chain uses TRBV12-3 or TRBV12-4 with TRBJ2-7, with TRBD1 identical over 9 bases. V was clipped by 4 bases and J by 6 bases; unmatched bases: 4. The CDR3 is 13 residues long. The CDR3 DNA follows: TGTGCCAGCAGTTCGACAGGGGGTGGCGAGCAGTACTTC. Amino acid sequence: CASSSTGGGEQYF.

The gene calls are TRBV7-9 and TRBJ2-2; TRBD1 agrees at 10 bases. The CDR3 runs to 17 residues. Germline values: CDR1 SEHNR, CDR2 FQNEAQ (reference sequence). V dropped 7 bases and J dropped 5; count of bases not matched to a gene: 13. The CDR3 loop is CASTRPGTGVNTGELFF. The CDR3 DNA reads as TGTGCCAGCACTCGCCCCGGGACAGGGGTAAATACCGGGGAGCTGTTTTTT.

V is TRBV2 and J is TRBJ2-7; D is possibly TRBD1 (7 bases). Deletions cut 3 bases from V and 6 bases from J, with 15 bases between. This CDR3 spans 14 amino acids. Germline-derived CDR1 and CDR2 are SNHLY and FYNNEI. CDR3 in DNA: TGTGCCAGCAGTGAGGTTCGACAGGGACTCGAGCAGTACTTC. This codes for CASSEVRQGLEQYF.

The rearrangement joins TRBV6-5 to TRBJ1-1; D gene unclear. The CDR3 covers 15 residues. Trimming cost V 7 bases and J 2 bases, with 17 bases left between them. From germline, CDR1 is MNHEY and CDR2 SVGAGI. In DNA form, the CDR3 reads TGTGCCAGCACGCGAGGGAAAATTCCTAACACTGAAGCTTTCTTT. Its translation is CASTRGKIPNTEAFF.

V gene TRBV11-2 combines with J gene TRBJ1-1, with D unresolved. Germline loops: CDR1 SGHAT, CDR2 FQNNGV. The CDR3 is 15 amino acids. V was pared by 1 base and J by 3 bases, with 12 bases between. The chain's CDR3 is CASSLGDRTDTEAFF. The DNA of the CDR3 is TGTGCCAGCAGCTTAGGGGATCGTACCGACACTGAAGCTTTCTTT.

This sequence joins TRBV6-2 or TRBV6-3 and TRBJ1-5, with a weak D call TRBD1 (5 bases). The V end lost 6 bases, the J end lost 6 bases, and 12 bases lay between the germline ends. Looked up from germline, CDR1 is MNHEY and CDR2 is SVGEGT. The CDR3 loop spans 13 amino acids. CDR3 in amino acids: CASSRDALQPQHF. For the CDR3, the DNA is TGTGCCAGCAGCAGGGATGCACTTCAGCCCCAGCATTTT.

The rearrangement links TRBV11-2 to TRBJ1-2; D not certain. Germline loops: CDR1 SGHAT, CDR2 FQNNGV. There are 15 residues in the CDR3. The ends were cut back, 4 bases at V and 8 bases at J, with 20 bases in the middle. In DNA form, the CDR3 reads TGTGCCAGCAGCTCCCCCTTTGCGGGCCACGGGGGCTACACCTTC. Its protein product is CASSSPFAGHGGYTF.

CDR3 nucleotide sequence: TGTGCCAGTATCCGGGTGGGGCGAAACACTGAAGCTTTCTTT. Protein sequence: CASIRVGRNTEAFF. This chain uses TRBV19 with TRBJ1-1; TRBD1 is a possible D gene (5 bases). CDR3 size: 14 residues. The germline V gene encodes CDR1 LNHDA and CDR2 SQIVND (reference sequence). Trimming took 7 bases from V and 2 from J, leaving 14 bases between them. Drawing the rest from reference TRBV19 and TRBJ1-1, the complete variable domain is DGGITQSPKYLFRKEGQNVTLSCEQNLNHDAMYWYRQDPGQGLRLIYYSQIVNDFQKGDIAEGYSVSREKKESFPLTVTSAQKNPTAFYLCASIRVGRNTEAFFGQGTRLTVV.

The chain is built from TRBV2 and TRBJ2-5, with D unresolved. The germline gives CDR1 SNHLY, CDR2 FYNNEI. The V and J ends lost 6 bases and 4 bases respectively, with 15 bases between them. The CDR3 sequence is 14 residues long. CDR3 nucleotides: TGTGCCAGCAGCGGTACGTGGCTGAGAGAGACCCAGTACTTC. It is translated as CASSGTWLRETQYF.

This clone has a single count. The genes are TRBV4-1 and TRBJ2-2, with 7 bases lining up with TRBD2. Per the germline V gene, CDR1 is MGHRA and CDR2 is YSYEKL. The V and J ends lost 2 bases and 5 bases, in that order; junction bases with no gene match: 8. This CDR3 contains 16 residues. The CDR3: CASSQPTLASTGELFF. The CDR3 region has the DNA TGCGCCAGCAGCCAACCCACACTAGCGTCGACCGGGGAGCTGTTTTTT.

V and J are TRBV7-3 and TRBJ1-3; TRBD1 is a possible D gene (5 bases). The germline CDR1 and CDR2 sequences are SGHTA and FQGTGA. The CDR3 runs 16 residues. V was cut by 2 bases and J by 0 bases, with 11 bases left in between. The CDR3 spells CASSLRGTASGNTIYF. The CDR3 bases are TGTGCCAGCAGCTTACGGGGGACGGCCTCTGGAAACACCATATATTTT.

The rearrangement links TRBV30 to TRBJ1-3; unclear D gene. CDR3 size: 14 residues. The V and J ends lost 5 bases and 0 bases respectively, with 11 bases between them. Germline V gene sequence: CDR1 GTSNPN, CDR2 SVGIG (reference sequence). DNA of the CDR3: TGTGCCTGGGGAGCGGGGAGCTCTGGAAACACCATATATTTT. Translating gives CAWGAGSSGNTIYF.

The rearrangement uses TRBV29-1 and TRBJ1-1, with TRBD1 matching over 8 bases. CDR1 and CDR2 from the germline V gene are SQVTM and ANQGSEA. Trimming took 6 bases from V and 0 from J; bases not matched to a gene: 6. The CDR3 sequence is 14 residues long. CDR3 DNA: TGCAGCGTCATCCGACAGGGGATGAACACTGAAGCTTTCTTT. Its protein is CSVIRQGMNTEAFF.

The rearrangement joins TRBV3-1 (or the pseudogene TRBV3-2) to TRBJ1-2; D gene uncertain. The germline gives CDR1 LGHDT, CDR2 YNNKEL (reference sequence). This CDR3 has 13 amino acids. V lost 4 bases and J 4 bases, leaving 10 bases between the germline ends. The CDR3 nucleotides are TGTGCCAGCAGCCGGCAGGAAAGCTATGGCTACACCTTC. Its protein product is CASSRQESYGYTF.

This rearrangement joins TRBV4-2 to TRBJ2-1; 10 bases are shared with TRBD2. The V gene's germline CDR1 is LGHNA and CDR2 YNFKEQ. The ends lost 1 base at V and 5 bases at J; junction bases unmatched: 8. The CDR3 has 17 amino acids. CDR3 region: CASSQGPRGLAHNEQFF. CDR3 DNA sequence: TGTGCCAGCAGCCAAGGGCCCCGGGGACTAGCGCACAATGAGCAGTTCTTC.

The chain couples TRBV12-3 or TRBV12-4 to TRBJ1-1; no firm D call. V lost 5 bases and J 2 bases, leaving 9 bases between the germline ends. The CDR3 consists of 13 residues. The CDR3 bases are TGTGCCAGCAGTCCCCCAGCCAACACTGAAGCTTTCTTT. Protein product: CASSPPANTEAFF.

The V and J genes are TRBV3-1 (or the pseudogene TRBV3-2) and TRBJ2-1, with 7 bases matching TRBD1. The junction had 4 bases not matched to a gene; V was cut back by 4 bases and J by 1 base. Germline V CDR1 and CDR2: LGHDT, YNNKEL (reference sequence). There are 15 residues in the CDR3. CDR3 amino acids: CASSRDRPSYNEQFF. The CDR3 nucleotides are TGTGCCAGCAGCCGGGACAGACCTTCCTACAATGAGCAGTTCTTC.